This T cell receptor (beta chain) was recovered during a study of cytomegalovirus exposure and HLA in healthy donors. Study background: Genotyping of roughly 400 donors showed that 65% to 90% belonged to the Caucasian-associated ancestry cluster.

As regards this clone: What it binds is not known.

The CDR3 has 14 amino acids. From germline, CDR1 is MNHEY and CDR2 SMNVEV (reference sequence). Trimming cost V 4 bases and J 4 bases; bases outside gene matches: 5. The study, taken as a whole, reports: In a later analysis, a missense DCLRE1C variant was linked to TCR beta V- and J-gene trimming. Per published reports, the classifier diagnosed cytomegalovirus status with high specificity and sensitivity.

Despite likely unrecorded immune exposures, the donors were nominally healthy at the time of sampling. Both 60 Vbeta primers and 13 Jbeta primers went into the PCR. The method was immunoSEQ multiplex PCR; TCRdb's version includes in-frame clones alone and lacks a portion of them. The repertoire holds under 95,000 clones, over 75% seen once, with over 2% in the top ten. Specimen: PBMCs. The rearrangement uses TRBV27 and TRBJ1-2; TRBD1 matches 8 bases. The clonotype comes from a boy between 5 and 17 years old in good health and CMV-seronegative. The CDR3 nucleotides read TGTGCCAGCAGTTCCGGGACAGGTGCCTATGGCTACACCTTC. This translates into CASSSGTGAYGYTF.